This TCR beta chain emerged from a study of blood T cell repertoires in COVID-19. Overall study context: Samples of COVID-19 (acute and convalescent) were obtained from the United States, Italy and Spain. Sources were T cells, B-cell-depleted T cells, or PBMCs; the material itself was cDNA or gDNA.

In the authors' workflow: How many nucleated cells were present was estimated from reference gene primer amplification. Using immunoSEQ multiplex PCR, the repertoire was profiled, and TCRdb retains in-frame clones only, with some absent. The V and J calls and the clone size are those of that table, but D and trimming were determined from the DNA. Of roughly 140,000 clones listed, about four fifths were seen once; the top ten hold approximately 8.4%. The V gene's germline CDR1 is MNHEY and CDR2 SVGAGI. The CDR3 is 15 amino acids. V was trimmed by 6 bases and J by 1 base, leaving 13 bases between them.

This rearrangement joins TRBV6-5 to TRBJ1-5; a possible D gene is TRBD1 (5 bases). Sequenced material: peripheral blood. This clonotype was sampled from a human donor with acute or convalescent COVID-19. The donor label of this sample is uncertain. The CDR3, as DNA: TGTGCCAGCAGACCCCTGGGGGGAAGCAATCAGCCCCAGCATTTT. This gives the protein CASRPLGGSNQPQHF.